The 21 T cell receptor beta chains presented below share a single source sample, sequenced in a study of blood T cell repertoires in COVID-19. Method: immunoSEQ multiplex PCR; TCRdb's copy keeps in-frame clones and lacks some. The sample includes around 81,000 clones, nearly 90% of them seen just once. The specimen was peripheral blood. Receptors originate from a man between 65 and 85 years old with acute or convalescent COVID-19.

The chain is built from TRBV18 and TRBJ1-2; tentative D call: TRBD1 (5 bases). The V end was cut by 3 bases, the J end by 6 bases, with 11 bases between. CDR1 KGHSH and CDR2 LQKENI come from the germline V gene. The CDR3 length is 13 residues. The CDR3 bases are TGTGCCAGCTCACCCACCAGGGATAATGGCTACACCTTC. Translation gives CASSPTRDNGYTF.

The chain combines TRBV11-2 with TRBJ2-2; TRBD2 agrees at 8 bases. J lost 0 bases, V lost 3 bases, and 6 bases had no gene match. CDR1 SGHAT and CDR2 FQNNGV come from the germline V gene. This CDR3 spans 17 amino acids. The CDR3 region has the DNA TGTGCCAGCAGCTTCTACGGGGGGGCACCGAACACCGGGGAGCTGTTTTTT. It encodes CASSFYGGAPNTGELFF. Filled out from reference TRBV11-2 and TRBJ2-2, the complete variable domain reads EAGVAQSPRYKIIEKRQSVAFWCNPISGHATLYWYQQILGQGPKLLIQFQNNGVVDDSQLPKDRFSAERLKGVDSTLKIQPAKLEDSAVYLCASSFYGGAPNTGELFFGEGSRLTVL.

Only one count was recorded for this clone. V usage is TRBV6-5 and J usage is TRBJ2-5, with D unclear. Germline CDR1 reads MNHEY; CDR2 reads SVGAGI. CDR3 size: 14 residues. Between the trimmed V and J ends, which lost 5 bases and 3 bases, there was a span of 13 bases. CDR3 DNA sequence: TGTGCCAGCAGTCCGGGTTCCAGCAAAGAGACCCAGTACTTC. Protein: CASSPGSSKETQYF.

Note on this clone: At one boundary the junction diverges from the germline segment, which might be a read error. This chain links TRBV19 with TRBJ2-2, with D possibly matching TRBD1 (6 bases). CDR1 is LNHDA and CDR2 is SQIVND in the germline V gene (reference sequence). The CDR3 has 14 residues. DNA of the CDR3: TGTGCCAGTAGTATTTCGGCAGGGGCTCCGACTTTGCTTTTT. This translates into CASSISAGAPTLLF.

Here the CDR3 reads CASSSYSGYTF. CDR3 in DNA: TGTGCCAGCAGCTCTTACAGTGGCTACACCTTC. The gene calls are TRBV6-5 and TRBJ1-2; unclear D gene. This CDR3 contains 11 residues. Germline assignment: CDR1 MNHEY and CDR2 SVGAGI. Trimming pared 6 bases from V and 7 bases from J, leaving 9 bases between.

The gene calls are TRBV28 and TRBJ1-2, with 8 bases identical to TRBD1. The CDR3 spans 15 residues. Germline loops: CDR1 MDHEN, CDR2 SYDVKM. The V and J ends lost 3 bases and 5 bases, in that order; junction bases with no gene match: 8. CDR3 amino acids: CASSFLKGTGYGYTF. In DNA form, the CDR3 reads TGTGCCAGCAGTTTTCTCAAAGGGACAGGTTATGGCTACACCTTC.

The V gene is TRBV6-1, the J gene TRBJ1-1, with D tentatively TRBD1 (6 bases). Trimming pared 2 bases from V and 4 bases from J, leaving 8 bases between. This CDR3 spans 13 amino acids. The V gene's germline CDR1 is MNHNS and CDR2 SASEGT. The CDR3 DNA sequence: TGTGCCAGCAGTGAAAACAGGGTCACTGAAGCTTTCTTT. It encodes CASSENRVTEAFF.

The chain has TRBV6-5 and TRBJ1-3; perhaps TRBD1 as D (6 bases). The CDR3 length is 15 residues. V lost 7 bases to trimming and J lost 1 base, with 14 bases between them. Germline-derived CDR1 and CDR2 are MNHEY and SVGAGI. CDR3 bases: TGTGCCAGCACTCGGGACATAAATTCTGGAAACACCATATATTTT. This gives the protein CASTRDINSGNTIYF.

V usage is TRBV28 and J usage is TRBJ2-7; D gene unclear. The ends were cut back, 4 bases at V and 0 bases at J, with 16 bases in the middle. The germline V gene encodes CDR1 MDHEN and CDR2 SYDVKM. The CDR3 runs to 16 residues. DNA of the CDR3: TGTGCCAGCAGTTCTCGAGTCCGCGGATACTCCTACGAGCAGTACTTC. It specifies CASSSRVRGYSYEQYF.

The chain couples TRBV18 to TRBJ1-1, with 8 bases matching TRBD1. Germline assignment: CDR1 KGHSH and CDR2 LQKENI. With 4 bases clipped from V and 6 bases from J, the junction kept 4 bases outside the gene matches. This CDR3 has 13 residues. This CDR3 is CASSRPDRAEAFF. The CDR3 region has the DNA TGTGCCAGCTCACGGCCGGACAGGGCTGAAGCTTTCTTT.

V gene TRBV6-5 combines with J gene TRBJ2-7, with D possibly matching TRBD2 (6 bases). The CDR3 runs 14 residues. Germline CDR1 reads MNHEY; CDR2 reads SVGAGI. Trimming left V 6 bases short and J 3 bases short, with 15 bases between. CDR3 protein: CASRLAPSGYEQYF. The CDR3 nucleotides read TGTGCCAGCAGGCTAGCGCCCTCAGGCTACGAGCAGTACTTC.

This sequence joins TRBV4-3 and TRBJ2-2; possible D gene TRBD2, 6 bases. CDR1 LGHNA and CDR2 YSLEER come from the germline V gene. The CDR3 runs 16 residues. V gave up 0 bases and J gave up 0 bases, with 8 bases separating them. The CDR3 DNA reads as TGCGCCAGCAGCCAAGAAGGGACTCCGAACACCGGGGAGCTGTTTTTT. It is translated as CASSQEGTPNTGELFF.

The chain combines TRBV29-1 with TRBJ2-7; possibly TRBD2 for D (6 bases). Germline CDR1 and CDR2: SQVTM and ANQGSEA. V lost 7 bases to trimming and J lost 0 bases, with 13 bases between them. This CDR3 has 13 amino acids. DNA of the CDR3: TGCAGCGCCCGGGACTTAAGCTCCTACGAGCAGTACTTC. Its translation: CSARDLSSYEQYF.

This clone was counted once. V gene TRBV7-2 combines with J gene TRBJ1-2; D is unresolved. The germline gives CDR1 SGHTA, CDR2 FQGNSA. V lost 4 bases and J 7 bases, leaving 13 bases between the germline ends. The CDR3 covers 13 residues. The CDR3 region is CASSSINIGGYTF. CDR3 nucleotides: TGTGCCAGCAGCTCCATTAATATCGGTGGCTACACCTTC.

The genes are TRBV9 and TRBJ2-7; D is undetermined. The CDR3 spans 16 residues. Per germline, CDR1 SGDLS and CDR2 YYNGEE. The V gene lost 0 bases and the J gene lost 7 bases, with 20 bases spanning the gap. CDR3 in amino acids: CASSVDPGLLNVEQYF. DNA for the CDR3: TGTGCCAGCAGCGTAGATCCCGGTCTATTAAATGTAGAGCAGTACTTC.

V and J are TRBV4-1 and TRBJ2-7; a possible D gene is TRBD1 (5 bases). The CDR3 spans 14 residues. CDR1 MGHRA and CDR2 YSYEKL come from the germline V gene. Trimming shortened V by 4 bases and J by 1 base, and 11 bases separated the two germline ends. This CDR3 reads CASSPQQDSYEQYF. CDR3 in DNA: TGCGCCAGCAGCCCTCAACAGGATTCCTACGAGCAGTACTTC.

CDR3 nucleotide sequence: TGCGCCAGCAATGGGGACTACTCCTACGAGCAGTACTTC. Protein sequence: CASNGDYSYEQYF. The gene calls are TRBV5-1 and TRBJ2-7; 7 bases align to TRBD2. Germline trimming cut 6 bases from V and 0 bases from J; bases unmatched to any gene: 3. The CDR3 has 13 residues. The germline CDR1 and CDR2 sequences are SGHRS and YFSETQ.

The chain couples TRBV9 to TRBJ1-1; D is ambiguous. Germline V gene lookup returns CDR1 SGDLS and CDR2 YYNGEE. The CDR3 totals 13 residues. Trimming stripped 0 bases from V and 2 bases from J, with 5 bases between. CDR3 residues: CASSVAVNTEAFF. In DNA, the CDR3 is TGTGCCAGCAGCGTAGCGGTCAACACTGAAGCTTTCTTT.

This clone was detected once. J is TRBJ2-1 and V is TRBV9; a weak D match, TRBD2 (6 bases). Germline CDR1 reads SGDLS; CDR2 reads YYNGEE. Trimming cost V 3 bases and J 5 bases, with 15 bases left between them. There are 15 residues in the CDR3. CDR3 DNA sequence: TGTGCCAGCAGCGCGAGACTAGGTGAAGACAATGAGCAGTTCTTC. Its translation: CASSARLGEDNEQFF.

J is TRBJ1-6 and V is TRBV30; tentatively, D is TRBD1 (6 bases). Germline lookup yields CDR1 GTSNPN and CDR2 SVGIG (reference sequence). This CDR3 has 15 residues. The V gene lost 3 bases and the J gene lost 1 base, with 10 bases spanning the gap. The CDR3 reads CAWRNRVSYNSPLHF. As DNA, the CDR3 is TGTGCCTGGAGGAACAGGGTTTCCTATAATTCACCCCTCCACTTT.

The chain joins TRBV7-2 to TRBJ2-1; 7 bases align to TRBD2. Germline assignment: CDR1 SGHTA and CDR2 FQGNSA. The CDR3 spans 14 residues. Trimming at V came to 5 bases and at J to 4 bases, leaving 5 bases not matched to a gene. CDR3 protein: CASSGRGGYNEQFF. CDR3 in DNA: TGTGCCAGCAGCGGGAGGGGCGGTTACAATGAGCAGTTCTTC.